This TCR beta chain was identified during a study of shared clonotypes between healthy human individuals. What CD8 memory combined were CD45RO+ cells and CCR7-negative CD45RA+ TemRA cells. Method: immunoSEQ multiplex PCR; TCRdb's copy keeps in-frame clones and lacks some. This table has over 75,000 clones, 60% to 75% appearing once. The sequenced sample was memory CD8+ T cells sorted from blood. The subset was: CD45RO+ cells pooled with CCR7-negative TemRA cells. This TCR derives from a young man in good health.

This CDR3 is CASSLKGQGASEQYF. As DNA, the CDR3 is TGCGCCAGCAGCTTGAAGGGACAGGGGGCAAGCGAGCAGTACTTC. V gene TRBV5-1 combines with J gene TRBJ2-7, with 12 nucleotides matching TRBD1. The CDR3 totals 15 residues. CDR1 and CDR2 (germline): SGHRS, YFSETQ. The junction had 5 bases not matched to a gene; V was cut back by 1 base and J by 6 bases.